One sample yielded the 21 T cell receptor beta chains listed below, sequenced in a study of blood T cells in healthy people across ages. The second PCR ran about 6 to 11 cycles with a sample-barcoded 5' primer and J-beta primers. TCRdb reanalysed the 5' RACE reads using MiXCR and keeps one entry per CDR3 protein. The sample carries around 1.5 million distinct CDR3 sequences, 42% recorded once. The specimen was blood. All receptors derive from a woman younger than 35 in good health.

The V and J genes are TRBV11-2 and TRBJ2-1; TRBD2 matches 7 bases. Per germline, CDR1 SGHAT and CDR2 FQNNGV. The V segment lost 0 bases and the J segment 8 bases; nucleotides outside the gene matches: 10. The CDR3 is made up of 16 amino acids. CDR3 DNA: TGTGCCAGCAGCTTAGATGCGGGACTAAGAGACTATGAGCAGTTCTTC. Its translation: CASSLDAGLRDYEQFF.

This rearrangement joins TRBV7-8 to TRBJ2-3, with no clear D. In germline, CDR1 is SGHVS, CDR2 FQNEAQ. Trimming left V 10 bases short and J 0 bases short, with 8 bases between. The CDR3 is 12 amino acids. As DNA, the CDR3 is TGTGCCACCCTACAAAGCACAGATACGCAGTATTTT. As protein: CATLQSTDTQYF.

This clonotype has just a few counts. The V and J genes are TRBV20-1 and TRBJ2-6, with D unresolved. The CDR3 length is 11 residues. Between the trimmed V and J ends, which lost 6 bases and 6 bases, there was a span of 6 bases. Germline V lookup: CDR1 DFQATT, CDR2 SNEGSKA (reference sequence). CDR3 amino acids: CSASTANVLTF. For the CDR3, the DNA is TGCAGTGCCAGCACGGCCAACGTCCTGACTTTC.

The genes are TRBV12-3 or TRBV12-4 and TRBJ1-1, with a possible D match to TRBD1 (6 bases). The CDR3 is 17 residues long. V shed 3 bases and J shed 6 bases, with 23 bases lying between them. CDR3 residues: CASSFGPDGGPYAEAFF. CDR3 nucleotide sequence: TGTGCCAGCAGTTTTGGGCCAGACGGGGGGCCCTACGCTGAAGCTTTCTTT.

Only a few counts were recorded for this clonotype. The chain recombines TRBV12-3 or TRBV12-4 with TRBJ2-7, with 7 bases identical to TRBD2. This CDR3 comprises 15 residues. The junction had 5 bases not matched to a gene; V was cut back by 3 bases and J by 0 bases. The CDR3 nucleotides are TGTGCCAGCAGTTTCGTCGGGGAGGGCTCCTACGAGCAGTACTTC. Its protein product is CASSFVGEGSYEQYF.

This clonotype showed up just a few times. This chain joins TRBV10-1 and TRBJ2-1, with 10 bases identical to TRBD2. After removal of 0 bases from V and 7 bases from J, the junction contained 6 bases not matched to a gene. Germline values: CDR1 WNHNN, CDR2 SYGVQD (reference sequence). CDR3 length: 16 amino acids. The CDR3 DNA reads as TGCGCCAGCAGTGAGTCGCCAGCGGGAGGGAAAAATGAGCAGTTCTTC. This translates into CASSESPAGGKNEQFF.

The genes are TRBV4-2 and TRBJ2-3; 8 bases fit TRBD2. Germline CDR1 and CDR2: LGHNA and YNFKEQ. This CDR3 spans 13 amino acids. Germline trimming cut 0 bases from V and 11 bases from J; bases unmatched to any gene: 4. The CDR3 loop is CASSQEEAGGQYF. CDR3 DNA: TGTGCCAGCAGCCAAGAAGAGGCGGGAGGGCAGTATTTT.

There are a few counts of this clonotype. The gene calls are TRBV28 and TRBJ1-2; D is unclear. The germline gives CDR1 MDHEN, CDR2 SYDVKM. The CDR3 covers 12 residues. The V gene lost 5 bases and the J gene lost 8 bases, with 12 bases spanning the gap. CDR3 in DNA: TGTGCCAGCAGTACCAGCTCGGGAGGCTACACCTTC. Translated, it gives CASSTSSGGYTF.

The chain uses TRBV14 and TRBJ2-5; 9 nucleotides agree with TRBD2. V trimming: 0 bases; J trimming: 4 bases; junction bases outside the gene matches: 15. The CDR3 is 19 residues long. Germline V lookup: CDR1 SGHDN, CDR2 FVKESK. The CDR3 DNA reads TGTGCCAGCAGCCAAGATAAGGCGGGAGGGCCGAAAGTGGCAGAGACCCAGTACTTC. Its translation is CASSQDKAGGPKVAETQYF.

The CDR3 loop is CATHAEGEQFF. CDR3 sequence (DNA): TGTGCCACCCACGCAGAGGGTGAGCAGTTCTTC. The chain couples TRBV7-9 to TRBJ2-1; D perhaps matches TRBD2 (5 bases). The CDR3 has 11 residues. Deletions cut 10 bases from V and 9 bases from J, with 13 bases between. The germline gives CDR1 SEHNR, CDR2 FQNEAQ (reference sequence).

This clonotype turned up a few times. The chain couples TRBV11-2 to TRBJ2-1; 8 nucleotides align to TRBD1. The germline V gene encodes CDR1 SGHAT and CDR2 FQNNGV. Germline trimming cut 6 bases from V and 5 bases from J; bases unmatched to any gene: 0. The CDR3 sequence is 12 residues long. The CDR3 loop reads CASRGQDNEQFF. Written as DNA, the CDR3 is TGTGCCAGCAGGGGACAGGACAATGAGCAGTTCTTC.

This clonotype was seen a handful of times. This sequence joins TRBV12-3 or TRBV12-4 and TRBJ2-5; perhaps TRBD1 as D (5 bases). Trimming removed 6 bases at V and 11 bases at J, with 22 bases between. The CDR3 length is 14 residues. Here the CDR3 DNA reads TGTGCCAGCAGGCCTCTAGGGGTCTTACATGAGCAGTACTTC. Amino acid sequence: CASRPLGVLHEQYF.

This rearrangement joins TRBV14 to TRBJ2-7, with D perhaps matching TRBD1 or TRBD2 (5 bases each). The germline V gene has CDR1 SGHDN and CDR2 FVKESK. Trimming removed 2 bases at V and 2 bases at J, with 13 bases between. The CDR3 spans 15 residues. CDR3 amino acids: CASSQFFQGAYEQYF. CDR3 DNA: TGTGCCAGCAGCCAATTCTTCCAGGGAGCCTACGAGCAGTACTTC.

This chain links TRBV5-1 with TRBJ2-3; TRBD2 agrees at 10 bases. V gave up 7 bases and J gave up 0 bases; unmatched junction bases: 11. The CDR3 spans 17 residues. Germline loops: CDR1 SGHRS, CDR2 YFSETQ. The CDR3 DNA reads as TGCGCCAGCGGGTGGACTAGCGGACGCTCTAGCACAGATACGCAGTATTTT. The encoded protein is CASGWTSGRSSTDTQYF.

The chain uses TRBV27 and TRBJ1-5; D is unresolved. The CDR3 is 14 amino acids. The germline V gene has CDR1 MNHEY and CDR2 SMNVEV (reference sequence). V dropped 8 bases and J dropped 4 bases, with 15 bases sitting between them. As DNA, the CDR3 is TGTGCCAGCGAAGGATCCCGGGGAAATCAGCCCCAGCATTTT. Its translation: CASEGSRGNQPQHF.

Details on this clonotype: A much larger clone lies one base from this, so it may be a read error. This rearrangement joins TRBV2 to TRBJ1-2; D may be TRBD1 (6 bases). The CDR3 extends over 13 amino acids. Looked up from germline, CDR1 is SNHLY and CDR2 is FYNNEI. Written as DNA, the CDR3 is TGTGCCAGCAACAGGGAGTCAAACTATGGCTGCACCTTC. Translating it yields CASNRESNYGCTF. The full variable domain, in which reference TRBV2 and TRBJ1-2 provide the parts outside the CDR3, is EPEVTQTPSHQVTQMGQEVILRCVPISNHLYFYWYRQILGQKVEFLVSFYNNEISEKSEIFDDQFSVERPDGSNFTLKIRSTKLEDSAMYFCASNRESNYGCTFGSGTRLTVV.

This clonotype was observed a few times. The CDR3 loop is CASSLGRQYNEQFF. The CDR3 region has the DNA TGCGCCAGCAGCTTGGGACGGCAGTACAATGAGCAGTTCTTC. The chain uses TRBV5-1 and TRBJ2-1; D gene ambiguous. Germline V gives CDR1 SGHRS, CDR2 YFSETQ. Deletions cut 0 bases from V and 4 bases from J, with 8 bases between. The CDR3 sequence is 14 residues long.

Only a few counts were recorded for this clonotype. The chain uses TRBV6-1 and TRBJ2-5; no clear D. The CDR3 extends over 13 amino acids. Trimming shortened V by 6 bases and J by 3 bases, and 11 bases separated the two germline ends. In germline, CDR1 is MNHNS, CDR2 SASEGT. CDR3 DNA sequence: TGTGCCAGCAGAGGTAAAAGTGAAGAGACCCAGTACTTC. It yields the protein CASRGKSEETQYF.

V is TRBV5-1 and J is TRBJ2-3, with 7 bases that match TRBD1. The J segment lost 2 bases and the V segment lost 4 bases, leaving 7 bases of the junction unmatched. This CDR3 spans 15 amino acids. Germline CDR1 SGHRS, CDR2 YFSETQ. The CDR3 is CASSPVRGNTDTQYF. For the CDR3, the DNA is TGCGCCAGCAGCCCCGTCAGGGGGAACACAGATACGCAGTATTTT.

Points on this clonotype: One junction end does not reproduce the germline sequence, and a read error may be involved. The chain combines TRBV2 with TRBJ1-2, with D possibly TRBD1 on 5 matching bases. Germline lookup yields CDR1 SNHLY and CDR2 FYNNEI. The CDR3 contains 14 residues. CDR3 protein: CVSIPTVANYGYTF. CDR3 bases: TGTGTCAGCATCCCGACAGTAGCTAACTATGGCTACACCTTC.

This clonotype was counted between two and nine times. One end of the junction does not line up with germline, which may come from a read error. The chain couples TRBV3-1 to TRBJ2-1, with no clear D. This CDR3 has 16 residues. Germline V gene lookup returns CDR1 LGHDT and CDR2 YNNKEL (reference sequence). The CDR3 loop reads CASSQGQRLSYNEQFF. DNA of the CDR3: TGTGCCAGTAGCCAAGGGCAGAGACTTTCCTACAATGAGCAGTTCTTC.